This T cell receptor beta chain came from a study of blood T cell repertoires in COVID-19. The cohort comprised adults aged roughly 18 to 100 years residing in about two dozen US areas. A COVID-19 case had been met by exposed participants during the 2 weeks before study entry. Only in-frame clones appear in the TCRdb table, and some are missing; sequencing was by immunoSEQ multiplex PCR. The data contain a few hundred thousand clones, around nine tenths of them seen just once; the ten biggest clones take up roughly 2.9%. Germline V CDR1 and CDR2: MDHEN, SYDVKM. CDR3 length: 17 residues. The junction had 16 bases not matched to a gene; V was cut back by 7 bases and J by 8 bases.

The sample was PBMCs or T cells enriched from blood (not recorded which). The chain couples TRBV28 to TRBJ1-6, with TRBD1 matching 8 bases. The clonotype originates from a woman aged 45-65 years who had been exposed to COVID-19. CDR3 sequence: CASNRPTRTGLYSPLHF. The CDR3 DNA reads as TGTGCCAGCAACAGACCGACTCGGACAGGGCTTTATTCACCCCTCCACTTT.